This TCR beta chain is drawn from a study of beta chain features in type 1 diabetes. Study outcomes and limitations: TCRB CDR3s were moderately but significantly shorter in Type 1 diabetes patients in all four CD4+ subsets. Cells carrying high TCR expression could end up over-represented when cDNA is sequenced. Naive, central memory and Treg TCRB repertoires seemed to resemble each other more closely in patients than they did in healthy donors. Unsettled here was the matter of whether HLA type influences TCRB rearrangement.

The CDR3 totals 14 residues. With 1 base removed from V and 0 bases from J, the gap between germline ends came to 6 bases. The germline V gene has CDR1 SGHVS and CDR2 FQNEAQ. The investigators reverse transcribed all of the isolated RNA, so they sequenced expressed TCRB transcripts. Sequenced by immunoSEQ multiplex PCR; TCRdb stores in-frame clones only, minus some. The table includes 400,000 or so clones, over 9.5% detected once. In the case of this clone: Its target is not known.

The clonotype originates from a woman in her late teens or twenties with type 1 diabetes. The genes are TRBV7-8 and TRBJ1-1; no clear D gene. The source material was naive CD4+ T cells from blood. Here the CDR3 reads CASSLGQVNTEAFF. The CDR3 bases are TGTGCCAGCAGCTTAGGGCAGGTGAACACTGAAGCTTTCTTT.